This T cell receptor (beta chain) appears in the sequencing data of a study of T cells in Graves' hyperthyroidism and ophthalmopathy. Study results and caveats: Blood held most thyroid clonotypes expanded above 0.001 frequency.

This clonotype was counted only a few times. Its antigen is undetermined. The ends were cut back, 7 bases at V and 0 bases at J, with 13 bases in the middle. CDR1 and CDR2 from the germline V gene are MNHEY and SVGAGI. The CDR3 extends over 14 amino acids. From RNA transcripts, TCR beta CDR3 regions were amplified. Carried out on the TCR CDR3, a first-round RT-PCR used the HTBI primer set. From the multiplex PCR reads, TCRdb called clonotypes with MiXCR, one entry per CDR3 protein. The sample contains about 570,000 distinct CDR3 sequences, roughly 46% of which appear only once. V and J are TRBV6-5 and TRBJ2-7; D is perhaps TRBD2 (6 bases). Sequenced sample: peripheral blood or thyroid tissue (not recorded which). The sequence derives from an adult woman with Graves' disease, either hyperthyroidism or ophthalmopathy (not recorded which). CDR3 residues: CASTPRLDSYEQYF. Written as DNA, the CDR3 is TGTGCCAGCACCCCCCGACTAGACTCCTACGAGCAGTACTTC.